One sample yielded the 10 T cell receptor beta chains listed below, sequenced in a study of cytomegalovirus exposure and HLA in healthy donors. PCR primers comprised 60 Vbeta and 13 Jbeta primers. Repertoires were generated with immunoSEQ multiplex PCR, while TCRdb's copy carries only in-frame clones and drops some. The table includes about 160,000 clones, approximately 88% detected once. The sample comprised PBMCs. All receptors come from a boy aged 2-9 years in good health and CMV-seronegative.

This clone was observed a handful of times. The chain is built from TRBV30 and TRBJ1-1, with D hard to call. Germline V gives CDR1 GTSNPN, CDR2 SVGIG (reference sequence). V lost 2 bases, J lost 7 bases, and 20 bases lay in between. The CDR3 sequence is 15 residues long. The CDR3 coding sequence is TGTGCCTGGAGTACACGACTTTCCGGCGACGTTGAAGCTTTCTTT. This translates into CAWSTRLSGDVEAFF. Based on the CDR3 plus reference TRBV30 and TRBJ1-1, the full variable domain is SQTIHQWPATLVQPVGSPLSLECTVEGTSNPNLYWYRQAAGRGLQLLFYSVGIGQISSEVPQNLSASRPQDRQFILSSKKLLLSDSGFYLCAWSTRLSGDVEAFFGQGTRLTVV.

The chain has TRBV7-9 and TRBJ2-5, with D perhaps TRBD2 (6 bases). The CDR3 is made up of 18 amino acids. V lost 4 bases to trimming and J lost 2 bases, with 23 bases between them. Germline V gives CDR1 SEHNR, CDR2 FQNEAQ (reference sequence). The DNA for the CDR3 is TGTGCCAGCAGCTCCCCGGGGTTCTTCGCGGGGCAACAAGAGACCCAGTACTTC. This encodes CASSSPGFFAGQQETQYF.

This rearrangement joins TRBV4-2 to TRBJ2-1, with TRBD1 matching 8 bases. Germline CDR1 reads LGHNA; CDR2 reads YNFKEQ. V trimming: 3 bases; J trimming: 9 bases; junction bases outside the gene matches: 4. CDR3 length equals 13 residues. CDR3: CASSQPTGGEQFF. The CDR3 bases are TGTGCCAGCAGCCAGCCTACAGGGGGTGAGCAGTTCTTC.

This clone appeared a few times. The chain uses TRBV7-6 and TRBJ2-3; D may be TRBD2 (6 bases). The germline gives CDR1 SGHVS, CDR2 FNYEAQ. There are 15 residues in the CDR3. The V end was cut by 0 bases, the J end by 4 bases, with 11 bases between. CDR3 protein: CASSLAGGPADTQYF. The CDR3 DNA sequence: TGTGCCAGCAGCTTAGCTGGAGGGCCTGCAGATACGCAGTATTTT.

The V call is TRBV15, the J call TRBJ2-1; 8 nucleotides line up with TRBD1. From germline, CDR1 is LNHNV and CDR2 YYDKDF (reference sequence). V shed 1 base and J 3 bases; nucleotides not matched to a gene: 5. The CDR3 covers 16 residues. Written as DNA, the CDR3 is TGTGCCACCAGCAGAGGACAGGGGCTAGACTACAATGAGCAGTTCTTC. This gives the protein CATSRGQGLDYNEQFF.

This clone came up a few times. This chain connects TRBV7-9 to TRBJ1-2, with 8 positions matching TRBD1. CDR1 and CDR2 (germline): SEHNR, FQNEAQ (reference sequence). The CDR3 is 15 residues long. Unmatched junction bases numbered 10, after V lost 3 bases and J lost 7 bases. CDR3 in DNA: TGTGCCAGCAGCTTTCTACAGGGGGGCGGTGGTGGCTACACCTTC. Its translation is CASSFLQGGGGGYTF. Full variable domain (remainder filled in from reference TRBV7-9 and TRBJ1-2): DTGVSQNPRHKITKRGQNVTFRCDPISEHNRLYWYRQTLGQGPEFLTYFQNEAQLEKSRLLSDRFSAERPKGSFSTLEIQRTEQGDSAMYLCASSFLQGGGGGYTFGSGTRLTVV.

This chain links TRBV7-9 with TRBJ2-7; 8 nucleotides line up with TRBD2. The CDR3 is 16 residues long. With 5 bases clipped from V and 5 bases from J, the junction kept 14 bases outside the gene matches. The V gene's germline CDR1 is SEHNR and CDR2 FQNEAQ (reference sequence). CDR3 sequence (DNA): TGTGCCAGCAGCCCTCTCCGCCCGGGACTAGACCACGAGCAGTACTTC. Amino acids: CASSPLRPGLDHEQYF.

This clone was detected a few times. Other DNA sequences of this sample code for an identical CDR3. The rearrangement uses TRBV5-1 and TRBJ1-1; 8 nucleotides agree with TRBD1. Looked up from germline, CDR1 is SGHRS and CDR2 is YFSETQ. The CDR3 totals 14 residues. The V and J ends lost 4 bases and 1 base, in that order; junction bases with no gene match: 3. CDR3: CASSLGTGNTEAFF. CDR3 coding DNA: TGCGCCAGCAGCCTTGGGACAGGGAACACTGAAGCTTTCTTT.

The gene calls are TRBV5-4 and TRBJ2-2; 12 bases are shared with TRBD2. The CDR3 has 16 residues. Losses at the gene ends were 4 bases for V and 3 bases for J; bases not matched to a gene: 4. Germline V CDR1 and CDR2: SGHNT, YYREEE (reference sequence). CDR3 amino acids: CASSVGLAGYTGELFF. The CDR3 coding sequence is TGTGCCAGCAGCGTTGGACTAGCGGGATACACCGGGGAGCTGTTTTTT. Together with reference TRBV5-4 and TRBJ2-2, the CDR3 gives the full variable domain: ETGVTQSPTHLIKTRGQQVTLRCSSQSGHNTVSWYQQALGQGPQFIFQYYREEENGRGNFPPRFSGLQFPNYSSELNVNALELDDSALYLCASSVGLAGYTGELFFGEGSRLTVL.

The chain employs TRBV6-5 and TRBJ1-1; 7 nucleotides match TRBD1. The V and J ends lost 2 bases and 4 bases, in that order; junction bases with no gene match: 4. The CDR3 extends over 14 amino acids. Looked up from germline, CDR1 is MNHEY and CDR2 is SVGAGI. CDR3 region: CASSYDRDGTEAFF. CDR3 nucleotide sequence: TGTGCCAGCAGTTACGACAGGGACGGCACTGAAGCTTTCTTT.